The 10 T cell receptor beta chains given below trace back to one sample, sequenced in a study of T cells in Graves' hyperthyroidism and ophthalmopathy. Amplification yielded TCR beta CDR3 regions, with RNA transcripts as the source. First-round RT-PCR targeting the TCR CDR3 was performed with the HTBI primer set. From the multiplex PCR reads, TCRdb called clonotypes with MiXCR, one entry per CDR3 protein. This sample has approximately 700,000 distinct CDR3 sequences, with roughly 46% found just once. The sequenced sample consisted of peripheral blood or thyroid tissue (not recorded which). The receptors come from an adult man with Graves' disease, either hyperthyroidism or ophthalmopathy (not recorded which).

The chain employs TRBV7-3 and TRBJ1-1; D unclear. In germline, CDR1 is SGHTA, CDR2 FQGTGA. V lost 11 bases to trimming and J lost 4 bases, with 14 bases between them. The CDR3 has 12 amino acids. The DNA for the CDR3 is TGTGCCCGACGAGGGTATAGCACTGAAGCTTTCTTT. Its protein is CARRGYSTEAFF.

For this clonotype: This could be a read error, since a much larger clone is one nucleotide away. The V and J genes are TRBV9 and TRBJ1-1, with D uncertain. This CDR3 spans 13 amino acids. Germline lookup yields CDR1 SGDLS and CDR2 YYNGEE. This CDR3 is CANSVEPGAEAFF. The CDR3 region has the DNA TGTGCCAACAGCGTAGAACCTGGAGCTGAAGCTTTCTTT.

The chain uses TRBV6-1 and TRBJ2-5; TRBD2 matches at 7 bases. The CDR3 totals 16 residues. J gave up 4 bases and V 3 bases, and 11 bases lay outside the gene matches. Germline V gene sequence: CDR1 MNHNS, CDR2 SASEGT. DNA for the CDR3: TGTGCCAGCAGTGATTTTAGGACTAGGGTGGGAGAGACCCAGTACTTC. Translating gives CASSDFRTRVGETQYF.

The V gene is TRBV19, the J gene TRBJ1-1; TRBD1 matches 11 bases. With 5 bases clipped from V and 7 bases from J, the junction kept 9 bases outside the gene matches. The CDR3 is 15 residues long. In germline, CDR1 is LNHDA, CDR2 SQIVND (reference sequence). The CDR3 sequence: CASSPRTGGQVEAFF. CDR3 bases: TGTGCCAGTAGTCCGCGGACAGGGGGCCAGGTTGAAGCTTTCTTT.

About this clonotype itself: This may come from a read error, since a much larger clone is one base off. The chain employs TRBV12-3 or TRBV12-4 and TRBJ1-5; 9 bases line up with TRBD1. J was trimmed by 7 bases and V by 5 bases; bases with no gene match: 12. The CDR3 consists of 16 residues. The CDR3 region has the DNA TGTGCCAGCAGTGAAGGCTCGGGACAGGGCTGGCAGCCCCAGCATTTT. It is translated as CASSEGSGQGWQPQHF.

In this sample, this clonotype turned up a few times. For the CDR3, the DNA is TGCAGTGCTCCGGGACAGGGCCAGGATGGCTACACCTTC. Protein: CSAPGQGQDGYTF. This chain joins TRBV20-1 and TRBJ1-2; 9 bases are a match to TRBD1. Germline values: CDR1 DFQATT, CDR2 SNEGSKA (reference sequence). The CDR3 runs 13 residues. Germline trimming cut 5 bases from V and 6 bases from J; bases unmatched to any gene: 7.

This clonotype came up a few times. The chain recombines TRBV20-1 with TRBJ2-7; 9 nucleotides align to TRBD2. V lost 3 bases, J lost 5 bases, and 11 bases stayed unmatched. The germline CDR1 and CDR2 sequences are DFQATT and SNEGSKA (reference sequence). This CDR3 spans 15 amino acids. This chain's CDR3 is CSASLLAGSVNEQYF. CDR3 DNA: TGCAGTGCTAGTTTGCTAGCGGGATCGGTTAACGAGCAGTACTTC.

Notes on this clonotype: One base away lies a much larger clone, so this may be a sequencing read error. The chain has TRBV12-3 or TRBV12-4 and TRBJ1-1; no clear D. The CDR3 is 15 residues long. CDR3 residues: CASSLWSVENTEASF. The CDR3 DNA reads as TGTGCCAGCAGTTTATGGTCGGTAGAGAACACTGAAGCTTCCTTT.

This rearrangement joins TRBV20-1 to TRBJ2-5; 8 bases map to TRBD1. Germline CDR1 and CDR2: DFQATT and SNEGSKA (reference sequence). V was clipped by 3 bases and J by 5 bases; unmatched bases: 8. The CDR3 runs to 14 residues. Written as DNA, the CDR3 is TGCAGTGCTAGGGGATTTACAGGGGGGGAGACCCAGTACTTC. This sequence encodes CSARGFTGGETQYF.

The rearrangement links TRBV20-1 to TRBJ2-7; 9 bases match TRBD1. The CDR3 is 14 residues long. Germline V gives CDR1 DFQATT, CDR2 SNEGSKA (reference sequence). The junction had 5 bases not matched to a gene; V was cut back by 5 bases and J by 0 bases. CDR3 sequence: CSAGGQGISYEQYF. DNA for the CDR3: TGCAGTGCTGGGGGACAGGGAATCTCCTACGAGCAGTACTTC.